The 24 T cell receptor beta chains presented below share a single source sample, sequenced in a study of blood T cell repertoires in COVID-19. Assay: immunoSEQ multiplex PCR; the TCRdb copy retains only in-frame clones and omits some. The repertoire holds around 100,000 clones, with roughly 71% as singletons. Material for sequencing was peripheral blood. The receptor source for this set is an elderly man with acute or convalescent COVID-19.

The chain is built from TRBV21-1 and TRBJ1-1. TRBV21-1 is listed as a pseudogene. The CDR3 contains 14 residues. CDR3 loop: CASSKALWGAEAFF. The CDR3 DNA reads as TGTGCCAGCAGCAAAGCGCTTTGGGGGGCTGAAGCTTTCTTT.

This chain joins TRBV28 and TRBJ2-7; 13 bases are shared with TRBD2. Germline values: CDR1 MDHEN, CDR2 SYDVKM. J was trimmed by 4 bases and V by 4 bases; bases with no gene match: 13. The CDR3 length is 18 residues. As DNA, the CDR3 is TGTGCCAGCAGTTCTGATCAGCGTAGGACTAGCGGGGGTTACGAGCAGTACTTC. Residues: CASSSDQRRTSGGYEQYF.

This chain joins TRBV14 and TRBJ2-7, with a tentative D call TRBD1 (6 bases). The CDR3 covers 14 residues. Germline assignment: CDR1 SGHDN and CDR2 FVKESK. V gave up 1 base and J gave up 2 bases, with 9 bases separating them. The CDR3 DNA sequence: TGTGCCAGCAGCCAAGTTGACAGGCCCTACGAGCAGTACTTC. It specifies CASSQVDRPYEQYF.

The chain has TRBV30 and TRBJ1-4; D gene unclear. The CDR3 extends over 14 amino acids. The germline gives CDR1 GTSNPN, CDR2 SVGIG (reference sequence). The V end lost 1 base, the J end lost 8 bases, and 14 bases lay between the germline ends. For the CDR3, the DNA is TGTGCCTGGAGTGGATGGGCCGAACGGGAAAAACTGTTTTTT. It translates to CAWSGWAEREKLFF. Together with reference TRBV30 and TRBJ1-4, the CDR3 gives the full variable domain: SQTIHQWPATLVQPVGSPLSLECTVEGTSNPNLYWYRQAAGRGLQLLFYSVGIGQISSEVPQNLSASRPQDRQFILSSKKLLLSDSGFYLCAWSGWAEREKLFFGSGTQLSVL.

This clone was observed a handful of times. V and J are TRBV3-1 (or the pseudogene TRBV3-2) and TRBJ1-6; the D gene is possibly TRBD1 (5 bases). The CDR3 spans 13 residues. The germline V and J ends were trimmed by 0 bases and 11 bases, with 8 bases remaining between them. The germline V gene has CDR1 LGHDT and CDR2 YNNKEL (reference sequence). In nucleotides, the CDR3 is TGTGCCAGCAGCCAAGATGCAGGGACACCCCTCCACTTT. Protein product: CASSQDAGTPLHF.

The chain is built from TRBV27 and TRBJ2-7, with 7 positions matching TRBD1. Per germline, CDR1 MNHEY and CDR2 SMNVEV (reference sequence). This CDR3 has 13 amino acids. V lost 5 bases to trimming and J lost 5 bases; unmatched junction nucleotides: 6. The CDR3 DNA reads as TGTGCCAGCAGTCCCGACAGGGTGGACGAGCAGTACTTC. It encodes CASSPDRVDEQYF.

This chain uses TRBV7-9 with TRBJ2-3, with 9 bases aligning to TRBD2. The CDR3 is made up of 16 amino acids. Per germline, CDR1 SEHNR and CDR2 FQNEAQ (reference sequence). V lost 6 bases to trimming and J lost 2 bases; unmatched junction nucleotides: 9. CDR3 bases: TGTGCCAGCAGTTCCCCGACTAGCGGTTACACAGATACGCAGTATTTT. Translation gives CASSSPTSGYTDTQYF.

This rearrangement joins TRBV6-4 to TRBJ2-2; TRBD1 aligns across 7 bases. The J segment lost 6 bases and the V segment lost 3 bases, leaving 1 base of the junction unmatched. CDR1 MRHNA and CDR2 SNTAGT come from the germline V gene. The CDR3 consists of 13 residues. The CDR3 bases are TGTGCCAGCAGTGAAGGGGGCTCCGGGGAGCTGTTTTTT. Protein product: CASSEGGSGELFF.

This clone occurred a few times. The chain couples TRBV15 to TRBJ2-7, with TRBD2 matching 7 bases. V was clipped by 5 bases and J by 3 bases; unmatched bases: 10. The CDR3 has 15 amino acids. Germline CDR1 and CDR2: LNHNV and YYDKDF (reference sequence). Written as DNA, the CDR3 is TGTGCCACCAGCCCCGGCGGAGCGGGAAACTACGAGCAGTACTTC. Its protein is CATSPGGAGNYEQYF.

This clone showed up many times. V and J are TRBV7-9 and TRBJ1-6; D perhaps matches TRBD1 (5 bases). V was pared by 3 bases and J by 7 bases, with 10 bases between. Germline CDR1 is SEHNR and CDR2 is FQNEAQ (reference sequence). The CDR3 is 14 residues long. CDR3 coding DNA: TGTGCCAGCAGCTTTTGGGGCAGCAATTCACCCCTCCACTTT. This gives the protein CASSFWGSNSPLHF.

At least ten counts were recorded for this clone. This chain joins TRBV6-5 and TRBJ1-1; D perhaps matches TRBD1 (5 bases). V lost 5 bases and J lost 6, with 13 bases in between. The length of the CDR3 is 13 residues. Looked up from germline, CDR1 is MNHEY and CDR2 is SVGAGI. The CDR3 protein is CASSQTGHPEAFF. The CDR3 coding sequence is TGTGCCAGCAGTCAAACAGGCCACCCTGAAGCTTTCTTT.

The chain employs TRBV4-1 and TRBJ1-4; TRBD1 matches at 7 bases. The V and J ends lost 1 base and 7 bases, in that order; junction bases with no gene match: 6. This CDR3 has 15 amino acids. CDR1 is MGHRA, CDR2 YSYEKL, per germline. CDR3 protein: CASSQVGRGFEKLFF. The CDR3 DNA is TGCGCCAGCAGCCAAGTCGGCAGGGGGTTTGAAAAACTGTTTTTT.

The genes are TRBV7-9 and TRBJ2-6; no clear D. V lost 4 bases, J lost 0 bases, and 4 bases lay in between. Germline CDR1 SEHNR, CDR2 FQNEAQ (reference sequence). The CDR3 loop spans 14 amino acids. This CDR3 is CASSSNSGANVLTF. The CDR3 bases are TGTGCCAGCAGCTCCAACTCTGGGGCCAACGTCCTGACTTTC.

In its sample, this clone was seen a few times. V gene TRBV7-2 combines with J gene TRBJ2-7; TRBD1 matches at 7 bases. Per germline, CDR1 SGHTA and CDR2 FQGNSA. Trimming at V came to 4 bases and at J to 2 bases, leaving 5 bases not matched to a gene. The CDR3 sequence is 14 residues long. The CDR3 DNA follows: TGTGCCAGCAGCTCCAACACAGGGGCCTACGAGCAGTACTTC. This encodes CASSSNTGAYEQYF. Full variable domain (remainder filled in from reference TRBV7-2 and TRBJ2-7): GAGVSQSPSNKVTEKGKDVELRCDPISGHTALYWYRQSLGQGLEFLIYFQGNSAPDKSGLPSDRFSAERTGGSVSTLTIQRTQQEDSAVYLCASSSNTGAYEQYFGPGTRLTVT.

This chain joins TRBV24-1 and TRBJ2-5, with 9 bases aligning to TRBD2. Germline values: CDR1 KGHDR, CDR2 SFDVKD. CDR3 length equals 12 residues. The V and J ends lost 11 bases and 3 bases, in that order; junction bases with no gene match: 3. The chain's CDR3 is CAISGSEETQYF. In DNA, the CDR3 is TGTGCCATTAGCGGGAGTGAAGAGACCCAGTACTTC.

The CDR3 DNA sequence: TGTGCCAGCAGCCAAGATAGGGCGGGCGGAGCTTTCTTT. As protein: CASSQDRAGGAFF. The chain recombines TRBV3-1 (or the pseudogene TRBV3-2) with TRBJ1-1; D uncertain. The CDR3 has 13 residues. Germline V CDR1 and CDR2: LGHDT, YNNKEL (reference sequence). V dropped 0 bases and J dropped 10 bases, with 12 bases sitting between them.

This chain connects TRBV15 to TRBJ1-2; TRBD1 is a possible D gene (6 bases). V lost 3 bases to trimming and J lost 4 bases, with 12 bases between them. The length of the CDR3 is 14 residues. Germline V gene lookup returns CDR1 LNHNV and CDR2 YYDKDF (reference sequence). The CDR3 spells CATSREDRVYGYTF. The CDR3 bases are TGTGCCACCAGCAGGGAGGACAGAGTCTATGGCTACACCTTC.

This clone was counted a single time. The gene calls are TRBV6-6 and TRBJ1-2, with 10 bases lining up with TRBD1. The CDR3 runs to 11 residues. The germline CDR1 and CDR2 sequences are MNHNY and SVGAGI (reference sequence). CDR3 amino acids: CVTGTGDGYTF. As DNA, the CDR3 is TGTGTCACCGGGACAGGGGATGGCTACACCTTC.

This sequence joins TRBV7-2 and TRBJ1-4, with D perhaps TRBD1 (5 bases). Germline assignment: CDR1 SGHTA and CDR2 FQGNSA. With 5 bases removed from V and 2 bases from J, the gap between germline ends came to 12 bases. The CDR3 is 15 amino acids. The CDR3 coding sequence is TGTGCCAGCAGCCGGATGGCAGGGACTAATGAAAAACTGTTTTTT. This gives the protein CASSRMAGTNEKLFF.

This clone was seen ten or more times. One end of the junction fails to match germline, which may point to a read error. The genes are TRBV7-9 and TRBJ1-1, with 7 bases fitting TRBD1. This CDR3 contains 15 residues. CDR1 is SEHNR, CDR2 FQNEAQ, per germline (reference sequence). Written as DNA, the CDR3 is TGTGCCAGCAGTTACACCGGGACAGTGAACGCTGAAGCTTTCTTT. Translation gives CASSYTGTVNAEAFF.

This rearrangement joins TRBV6-4 to TRBJ2-5; possibly TRBD1 for D (6 bases). Trimming cost V 2 bases and J 2 bases, with 18 bases left between them. There are 17 residues in the CDR3. The germline V gene encodes CDR1 MRHNA and CDR2 SNTAGT. This CDR3 is CASSDPLGHTTQETQYF. The CDR3 DNA sequence: TGTGCCAGCAGTGACCCATTGGGACATACTACTCAAGAGACCCAGTACTTC.

This chain uses TRBV15 with TRBJ2-3, with 8 bases lining up with TRBD1. V shed 8 bases and J 2 bases; nucleotides not matched to a gene: 12. The CDR3 covers 16 residues. CDR1 is LNHNV and CDR2 is YYDKDF in the germline V gene (reference sequence). CDR3 loop: CATFNRGFNATDTQYF. The CDR3, as DNA: TGTGCCACCTTCAACAGGGGGTTCAATGCCACAGATACGCAGTATTTT.

The chain links TRBV9 to TRBJ1-2; a possible D gene is TRBD1 (6 bases). Germline CDR1 and CDR2: SGDLS and YYNGEE. The CDR3 sequence is 12 residues long. Trimming removed 0 bases at V and 8 bases at J, with 8 bases between. The CDR3 sequence: CASSVVRGGYTF. CDR3 in DNA: TGTGCCAGCAGCGTAGTCAGGGGCGGCTACACCTTC.

The chain links TRBV5-1 to TRBJ1-1; D perhaps matches TRBD1 (6 bases). Trimming stripped 2 bases from V and 7 bases from J, with 15 bases between. Looked up from germline, CDR1 is SGHRS and CDR2 is YFSETQ. The CDR3 runs to 14 residues. The CDR3 DNA follows: TGCGCCAGCAGCTTCGGTACAGGGAAAAGTGAAGCTTTCTTT. This codes for CASSFGTGKSEAFF.